The source of this T cell receptor (beta chain) is a study of T cell responses to AZD1222 COVID-19 vaccine. Study details: Second doses at about 4 or about 12 weeks were pooled.

Sequencing used immunoSEQ multiplex PCR; TCRdb keeps in-frame clones, though not all of them. The table has approximately 200,000 clones, 85% to 95% seen once. Per the germline V gene, CDR1 is GTSNPN and CDR2 is SVGIG (reference sequence). This CDR3 has 13 residues. Trimming shortened V by 3 bases and J by 9 bases, and 12 bases separated the two germline ends. The clonotype was recovered from an adult in good health. Sequences were derived from peripheral blood, sampled on day 0 of AZD1222 vaccination. V and J are TRBV30 and TRBJ1-6; no definite D call. This CDR3 reads CAWSFDPPSPLHF. CDR3 DNA: TGTGCCTGGAGCTTTGACCCTCCTTCACCCCTCCACTTT. Based on the CDR3 plus reference TRBV30 and TRBJ1-6, the full variable domain is SQTIHQWPATLVQPVGSPLSLECTVEGTSNPNLYWYRQAAGRGLQLLFYSVGIGQISSEVPQNLSASRPQDRQFILSSKKLLLSDSGFYLCAWSFDPPSPLHFGNGTRLTVT.